This T cell receptor (beta chain) came from a study of cytomegalovirus exposure and HLA in healthy donors. Study background: There were 90 million to 140 million unique TCR beta sequences, drawn from about 200 million T cells, in an earlier analysis. Notes on the study in general: Clonal expansion, a later analysis showed, was greater in HLA-associated TCR beta chains than in equally common others. Researchers catalogued 164 TCR beta chains as cytomegalovirus-associated. Later analysis associated a missense DCLRE1C variant with TCR beta V- and J-gene trimming.

Details on this clone: What it binds is not known.

The PCR employed 60 Vbeta primers together with 13 Jbeta primers. Here immunoSEQ multiplex PCR was the method, and the copy in TCRdb shows in-frame clones only, minus some. This table holds around 210,000 clones, roughly 78% found once. Germline CDR1 is LNHDA and CDR2 is SQIVND (reference sequence). V dropped 3 bases and J dropped 1; count of bases not matched to a gene: 2. This CDR3 has 16 amino acids. The rearrangement links TRBV19 to TRBJ2-1, with 11 positions matching TRBD2. This sequence originates from a boy aged 5-17 years in good health and CMV-seronegative. The sequencing sample was made of PBMCs. CDR3 coding DNA: TGTGCCAGTAGTATTACTAGCGGGGGTTCCTACAATGAGCAGTTCTTC. Protein product: CASSITSGGSYNEQFF.